Listed below are T cell receptor beta chains from one sample, sequenced in a study of cytomegalovirus exposure and HLA in healthy donors. Profiled with immunoSEQ multiplex PCR; TCRdb holds only in-frame clones, not every one. Here the sample spans under 130,000 clones, approximately 81% being singletons. The sample consisted of PBMCs. These receptors originate from a man in his thirties or forties in good health and CMV-seronegative. The CDR3 runs from the conserved cysteine through the conserved F or W. Fields, in order: CDR3 DNA, CDR3 protein, V gene, D gene, clone size, J gene. D genes are given only for firm matches. Clone size is given for some rows only: seen once, a few or many times, or a class if the clone is expanded.

CDR3nt: TGTGCCAGCAGCCCAGGAAGGAACACTGAAGCTTTCTTT
CDR3aa: CASSPGRNTEAFF
v_gene: TRBV7-6
d_gene: .
abundance: .
j_gene: TRBJ1-1

CDR3nt: TGTGCCAGCAGTTGGGAGGGGGGGAACACCGGGGAGCTGTTTTTT
CDR3aa: CASSWEGGNTGELFF
v_gene: TRBV6-5
d_gene: .
abundance: .
j_gene: TRBJ2-2

CDR3nt: TGTGCCAGCTCACCAGGACAGGGAACTAATGAAAAACTGTTTTTT
CDR3aa: CASSPGQGTNEKLFF
v_gene: TRBV18
d_gene: TRBD1
abundance: .
j_gene: TRBJ1-4

CDR3nt: TGTGCCAGCAGCTTGTCTTTCGGGAACACTGAAGCTTTCTTT
CDR3aa: CASSLSFGNTEAFF
v_gene: TRBV5-4
d_gene: .
abundance: .
j_gene: TRBJ1-1

CDR3nt: TGTGCCAGCACCCCATCAGGGACAGAGGGGAAGACCCAGTACTTC
CDR3aa: CASTPSGTEGKTQYF
v_gene: TRBV5-7
d_gene: TRBD1
abundance: .
j_gene: TRBJ2-5

CDR3nt: TGTGCCAGCAGCCCATCACAGGGGCGGACTGAAGCTTTCTTT
CDR3aa: CASSPSQGRTEAFF
v_gene: TRBV7-2
d_gene: TRBD1
abundance: .
j_gene: TRBJ1-1

CDR3nt: TGCGCCAGCAGCTCCAGGGGGCACGACGAGCAGTACTTC
CDR3aa: CASSSRGHDEQYF
v_gene: TRBV5-1
d_gene: TRBD1
abundance: .
j_gene: TRBJ2-7

CDR3nt: TGTGCCAGCAGTGAGGGACAGGGCCTACCCTATGGCTACACCTTC
CDR3aa: CASSEGQGLPYGYTF
v_gene: TRBV6-1
d_gene: TRBD1
abundance: .
j_gene: TRBJ1-2

CDR3nt: TGTGCCAGCAGCGACAGGGGGCGAGGAGATACGCAGTATTTT
CDR3aa: CASSDRGRGDTQYF
v_gene: TRBV11-2
d_gene: TRBD1
abundance: .
j_gene: TRBJ2-3

CDR3nt: TGTGCCAGCAGCGAAAGCGGACAGGAAGGTTACAATGAGCAGTTCTTC
CDR3aa: CASSESGQEGYNEQFF
v_gene: TRBV5-6
d_gene: TRBD1
abundance: .
j_gene: TRBJ2-1

CDR3nt: TGTGCCAGCAGTTTACTAGCGGGGCTTGGAGAGACCCAGTACTTC
CDR3aa: CASSLLAGLGETQYF
v_gene: TRBV27
d_gene: TRBD2
abundance: .
j_gene: TRBJ2-5

CDR3nt: TGCGCCAGCAGCCAAGAGAGGCCGGGAACCTTGGATGGGCAGTACTTC
CDR3aa: CASSQERPGTLDGQYF
v_gene: TRBV4-3
d_gene: .
abundance: .
j_gene: TRBJ2-7

CDR3nt: TGTGCCAGCAGTGTAAGCATCCTAGGCCCCTACGAGCAGTACTTC
CDR3aa: CASSVSILGPYEQYF
v_gene: TRBV27
d_gene: .
abundance: .
j_gene: TRBJ2-7

CDR3nt: TGTGCCACCGCCGAACCGCCTTGGAAGCGGGGCGACACCGGGGAGCTGTTTTTT
CDR3aa: CATAEPPWKRGDTGELFF
v_gene: TRBV11-2
d_gene: TRBD2
abundance: .
j_gene: TRBJ2-2

CDR3nt: TGTGCCAGCAGCCCTCAGGGGTGGACTAATGAAAAACTGTTTTTT
CDR3aa: CASSPQGWTNEKLFF
v_gene: TRBV11-2
d_gene: .
abundance: .
j_gene: TRBJ1-4

CDR3nt: TGTGCCAGCAGTCCGGGTGCGGGTTTCAACTATGGCTACACCTTC
CDR3aa: CASSPGAGFNYGYTF
v_gene: TRBV11-2
d_gene: .
abundance: .
j_gene: TRBJ1-2

CDR3nt: TGTGCCAGCAGTTTAAGAGGCGGGGAAGCTTTCTTT
CDR3aa: CASSLRGGEAFF
v_gene: TRBV28
d_gene: .
abundance: .
j_gene: TRBJ1-1

CDR3nt: TGTGCCAGCAGGCAAACAGGGGTTACTACCTACGAGCAGTACTTC
CDR3aa: CASRQTGVTTYEQYF
v_gene: TRBV27
d_gene: TRBD1
abundance: .
j_gene: TRBJ2-7

CDR3nt: TGCGCCAGCAGCTACAACCGGGCCGGGGAGCTGTTTTTT
CDR3aa: CASSYNRAGELFF
v_gene: TRBV5-1
d_gene: .
abundance: .
j_gene: TRBJ2-2

CDR3nt: TGCGCCAGCAGCCAAGAAAAGCGGAACTCCTACGAGCAGTACTTC
CDR3aa: CASSQEKRNSYEQYF
v_gene: TRBV4-3
d_gene: .
abundance: .
j_gene: TRBJ2-7

CDR3nt: TGTGCCAGCAGCCCCGGGACAATAGGTCAGCCCCAGCATTTT
CDR3aa: CASSPGTIGQPQHF
v_gene: TRBV6-6
d_gene: .
abundance: once
j_gene: TRBJ1-5

CDR3nt: TGTGCCAGCTCAACGACAGGGGTCTGGGCAGAGACCCAGTACTTC
CDR3aa: CASSTTGVWAETQYF
v_gene: TRBV18
d_gene: TRBD1
abundance: once
j_gene: TRBJ2-5

CDR3nt: TGCGCCAGCACCCGAGGGGAGGGGCAAGAGACCCAGTACTTC
CDR3aa: CASTRGEGQETQYF
v_gene: TRBV5-1
d_gene: TRBD2
abundance: .
j_gene: TRBJ2-5

CDR3nt: TGTGCCAGCAGCCACGCAAAAAAGGGACAGGGCAATCAGCCCCAGCATTTT
CDR3aa: CASSHAKKGQGNQPQHF
v_gene: TRBV27
d_gene: TRBD1
abundance: .
j_gene: TRBJ1-5

CDR3nt: TGTGCCAGCAGCAACCCGGGACAGGGTACGACTGAAGCTTTCTTT
CDR3aa: CASSNPGQGTTEAFF
v_gene: TRBV6-6
d_gene: TRBD1
abundance: .
j_gene: TRBJ1-1

CDR3nt: TGTGCCAGCAGTTACGGTAGCGGCCGGTACAATGAGCAGTTCTTC
CDR3aa: CASSYGSGRYNEQFF
v_gene: TRBV6-5
d_gene: .
abundance: .
j_gene: TRBJ2-1

CDR3nt: TGTGCCAGCAGCACAGGGAAAAACATTCAGTACTTC
CDR3aa: CASSTGKNIQYF
v_gene: TRBV5-6
d_gene: .
abundance: .
j_gene: TRBJ2-4

CDR3nt: TGTGCCAGCAGCTATCTGACAGGCAGCACAGATACGCAGTATTTT
CDR3aa: CASSYLTGSTDTQYF
v_gene: TRBV7-9
d_gene: .
abundance: .
j_gene: TRBJ2-3

CDR3nt: TGTGCCACCAGCAGGTCCGGGACAGGGATTGGCGAGCAGTACTTC
CDR3aa: CATSRSGTGIGEQYF
v_gene: TRBV15
d_gene: TRBD1
abundance: .
j_gene: TRBJ2-7

CDR3nt: TGTGCCAGCAGGTTAGGAATTCTAGCGGTCTCTAGCACAGATACGCAGTATTTT
CDR3aa: CASRLGILAVSSTDTQYF
v_gene: TRBV7-6
d_gene: TRBD2
abundance: .
j_gene: TRBJ2-3

CDR3nt: TGCGCCAGCAGCTTGGGTCCAGCCCAGGGGTCGAGCCATGGCTACACCTTC
CDR3aa: CASSLGPAQGSSHGYTF
v_gene: TRBV5-1
d_gene: .
abundance: few
j_gene: TRBJ1-2

CDR3nt: TGTGCCAGCAGCGGGGACAGCGTGAACACTGAAGCTTTCTTT
CDR3aa: CASSGDSVNTEAFF
v_gene: TRBV5-4
d_gene: TRBD1
abundance: .
j_gene: TRBJ1-1

CDR3nt: TGTGCCAGCAGCGGGGGAGGGCATCAGCCCCAGCATTTT
CDR3aa: CASSGGGHQPQHF
v_gene: TRBV7-2
d_gene: .
abundance: .
j_gene: TRBJ1-5

CDR3nt: TGCGCCAGCAGCCAAGAGGCCCGGGGGGCGCTAGATACGCAGTATTTT
CDR3aa: CASSQEARGALDTQYF
v_gene: TRBV4-3
d_gene: .
abundance: .
j_gene: TRBJ2-3

CDR3nt: TGTGCCAGCAGCTTCCGGACAGGGGTCGGGGCCAACGTCCTGACTTTC
CDR3aa: CASSFRTGVGANVLTF
v_gene: TRBV7-9
d_gene: TRBD1
abundance: .
j_gene: TRBJ2-6

CDR3nt: TGCGCCAGCAGCCAAGATATTACAGGAGCCTACGAGCAGTACTTC
CDR3aa: CASSQDITGAYEQYF
v_gene: TRBV4-3
d_gene: .
abundance: .
j_gene: TRBJ2-7

CDR3nt: TGTGCCAGCAGCGTAGGGGGGACATCGGAAAAGACCCAGTACTTC
CDR3aa: CASSVGGTSEKTQYF
v_gene: TRBV9
d_gene: .
abundance: .
j_gene: TRBJ2-5

CDR3nt: TGTGCCAGCAGTTTGGTGACAGGGGCACATCAGCCCCAGCATTTT
CDR3aa: CASSLVTGAHQPQHF
v_gene: TRBV28
d_gene: TRBD1
abundance: .
j_gene: TRBJ1-5

CDR3nt: TGTGCCAGTTCGACCGGGACAGTGAACTATGGCTACACCTTC
CDR3aa: CASSTGTVNYGYTF
v_gene: TRBV19
d_gene: TRBD1
abundance: .
j_gene: TRBJ1-2

CDR3nt: TGTGCCAGCAGCTTAGAGGGGACAGGGAATAATTCACCCCTCCACTTT
CDR3aa: CASSLEGTGNNSPLHF
v_gene: TRBV7-2
d_gene: TRBD1
abundance: .
j_gene: TRBJ1-6

CDR3nt: TGTGCCAGCAGCCCAATGGCAGGGAGGTACGGAAACACCATATATTTT
CDR3aa: CASSPMAGRYGNTIYF
v_gene: TRBV5-5
d_gene: .
abundance: .
j_gene: TRBJ1-3

CDR3nt: TGTGCCAGCAGTTTGACAGCCTATGGCTACACCTTC
CDR3aa: CASSLTAYGYTF
v_gene: TRBV25-1
d_gene: .
abundance: .
j_gene: TRBJ1-2

CDR3nt: TGTGCCAGCAGTGACCTACAGGGGGCAAGCACAGATACGCAGTATTTT
CDR3aa: CASSDLQGASTDTQYF
v_gene: TRBV6-4
d_gene: TRBD1
abundance: .
j_gene: TRBJ2-3

CDR3nt: TGTGCCAGCGCGCTACGACAGACCACTGAAGCTTTCTTT
CDR3aa: CASALRQTTEAFF
v_gene: TRBV6-5
d_gene: .
abundance: .
j_gene: TRBJ1-1

CDR3nt: TGTGCCACCAGCAACGACCGACTAGCGGGGGCCACAGATACGCAGTATTTT
CDR3aa: CATSNDRLAGATDTQYF
v_gene: TRBV15
d_gene: TRBD2
abundance: .
j_gene: TRBJ2-3

CDR3nt: TGCGCCAGCAGCCAATACCGGGACAGCCCCTACGAGCAGTACTTC
CDR3aa: CASSQYRDSPYEQYF
v_gene: TRBV4-1
d_gene: TRBD1
abundance: .
j_gene: TRBJ2-7

CDR3nt: TGCGCCAGCAGCTTGGATAGCGCGAACACCGGGGAGCTGTTTTTT
CDR3aa: CASSLDSANTGELFF
v_gene: TRBV5-1
d_gene: .
abundance: .
j_gene: TRBJ2-2

CDR3nt: TGTGCCACCAGTCAGTCGAGACGCGGCGAGCAGTACTTC
CDR3aa: CATSQSRRGEQYF
v_gene: TRBV15
d_gene: .
abundance: .
j_gene: TRBJ2-7

CDR3nt: TGCAGCGTTGAAGAGGTAGGGGGGGGCAATCAGCCCCAGCATTTT
CDR3aa: CSVEEVGGGNQPQHF
v_gene: TRBV29-1
d_gene: .
abundance: .
j_gene: TRBJ1-5

CDR3nt: TGTGCCAGCAGTGAGACGGGGGAGAACACCGGGGAGCTGTTTTTT
CDR3aa: CASSETGENTGELFF
v_gene: TRBV6-4
d_gene: .
abundance: .
j_gene: TRBJ2-2

CDR3nt: TGTGCCAGCAGCCTACAGGGGGCCCTAGGCACTGAAGCTTTCTTT
CDR3aa: CASSLQGALGTEAFF
v_gene: TRBV9
d_gene: TRBD1
abundance: .
j_gene: TRBJ1-1

CDR3nt: TGTGCCAGCAGTTTTGGAGGACAGGGGAGCGACGAGCAGTACTTC
CDR3aa: CASSFGGQGSDEQYF
v_gene: TRBV28
d_gene: TRBD1
abundance: .
j_gene: TRBJ2-7

CDR3nt: TGTGCCAGCAGCTTATCCGGCCAAGAGACCCAGTACTTC
CDR3aa: CASSLSGQETQYF
v_gene: TRBV7-9
d_gene: .
abundance: few
j_gene: TRBJ2-5

CDR3nt: TGTGCCATCACCCCCGGGACAGGGACCGGGGCCAACGTCCTGACTTTC
CDR3aa: CAITPGTGTGANVLTF
v_gene: TRBV10-3
d_gene: TRBD1
abundance: few
j_gene: TRBJ2-6

CDR3nt: TGTGCCAGCAGTCAGAGACAGGGTCTTGGCTACACCTTC
CDR3aa: CASSQRQGLGYTF
v_gene: TRBV7-9
d_gene: TRBD1
abundance: .
j_gene: TRBJ1-2

CDR3nt: TGTGCCAGCAGTTACAACGGGGGGAGGACAGATACGCAGTATTTT
CDR3aa: CASSYNGGRTDTQYF
v_gene: TRBV6-5
d_gene: TRBD2
abundance: .
j_gene: TRBJ2-3

CDR3nt: TGTGCCACCAGACCTTACAGGGACAGGGGGTCTGAAGCTTTCTTT
CDR3aa: CATRPYRDRGSEAFF
v_gene: TRBV15
d_gene: TRBD1
abundance: .
j_gene: TRBJ1-1

CDR3nt: TGTGCCAGCAGGCCCAGGGGCGGATTCACTGAAGCTTTCTTT
CDR3aa: CASRPRGGFTEAFF
v_gene: TRBV6-1
d_gene: .
abundance: .
j_gene: TRBJ1-1

CDR3nt: TGTGCCAGCAGTGAAACCGGGTCCTCCTACGAGCAGTACTTC
CDR3aa: CASSETGSSYEQYF
v_gene: TRBV6-1
d_gene: .
abundance: few
j_gene: TRBJ2-7